The rows below give T cell receptor beta chains drawn from one sample of a study of blood T cells in healthy people across ages. TCRdb passed the 5' RACE reads through MiXCR, listing each CDR3 protein once. This table has hundreds of thousands of distinct CDR3 sequences, about 42% appearing once. Source material: blood. The receptor source for this set is a man in his fifties or sixties in good health. CDR3s include the opening cysteine and the closing phenylalanine or tryptophan. The order of the fields is D gene, J gene, clone size, V gene, CDR3 DNA, CDR3 protein. A D gene is named only where the DNA matches it firmly. Clone size is stated in some rows and not others, as once, few, many or a class when expanded.

TRBD1 TRBJ1-1 few TRBV7-2 TGTGCCAGTAGCTTAGGGACAGGGGTCGGAGTGAACACTGAAGCTTTCTTT CASSLGTGVGVNTEAFF
NA TRBJ1-1 NA TRBV7-6 TGTGCCAGCAGCTGGGGGAGCGGGGTAGACACTGAAGCTTTCTTT CASSWGSGVDTEAFF
TRBD2 TRBJ2-1 NA TRBV20-1 TGCAGTGCTAGGCGGGGGACTAGCGGGATTGAGCAGTTCTTC CSARRGTSGIEQFF
NA TRBJ1-6 NA TRBV10-3 TGTGCCATCAGTCCTGGGGGGAGTAATAATTCACCCCTCCACTTT CAISPGGSNNSPLHF
NA TRBJ1-1 few TRBV2 TGTGCCAGCAGTGAATGGATGACCAGTAATGAAGCTTTCTTT CASSEWMTSNEAFF
TRBD2 TRBJ2-3 NA TRBV15 TGTGCCACCAGTAGGGGACTAGCGGGGATCACTAGCACAGATACGCAGTATTTT CATSRGLAGITSTDTQYF
NA TRBJ2-2 once TRBV11-2 TGTGCCAGCACCCATACCGGGGAGCTGTTTTTT CASTHTGELFF
NA TRBJ2-1 NA TRBV2 TGTGCCAGCAGTGGTTCAGCTAAGGACAATGAGCAGTTCTTC CASSGSAKDNEQFF
NA TRBJ2-6 NA TRBV7-2 TGTGCCTGCAGCCCACAGAGCTCTGGGGCCAACGTCCTGACTTTC CACSPQSSGANVLTF
NA TRBJ2-5 NA TRBV6-1 TGTGCCAGCAGTGCCCGGGACCCCCAAGAGACCCAGTACTTC CASSARDPQETQYF
TRBD2 TRBJ2-7 NA TRBV6-2/TRBV6-3 TGTGCCAGCAGTTATCCCGGGACTAGCGGGGGGCGCTCCTACGAGCAGTACTTC CASSYPGTSGGRSYEQYF
NA TRBJ2-3 NA TRBV7-3 TGTGCCAGCAGCTTAACCCCGACAGAAACTAGCACAGATACGCAGTATTTT CASSLTPTETSTDTQYF
NA TRBJ1-6 NA TRBV7-2 TGTGCCAGCAGCTTAGCGTGGAATTCACCCCTCCACTTT CASSLAWNSPLHF
TRBD2 TRBJ2-7 NA TRBV4-3 TGCGCCAGCAGCCAAGATAGACTAGCGGGCCGCTACAATGAGCAGTACTTC CASSQDRLAGRYNEQYF
TRBD1 TRBJ1-2 few TRBV4-3 TGCGCCAGCAGCCATACCGGGACAGGGGTTGCTGGCTACACCTTC CASSHTGTGVAGYTF
TRBD1 TRBJ1-2 NA TRBV6-6 TGTGCCAGCAGTTACAACAGGGGGCTTGGTGGCTACACCTTC CASSYNRGLGGYTF
NA TRBJ1-1 NA TRBV7-2 TGTGCCAGCATCCTCCCCGTGACGGCGAACACTGAAGCTTTCTTT CASILPVTANTEAFF
NA TRBJ1-2 NA TRBV5-1 TGCGCCAGCAGCTATACCCCAGAAAGCGGCGGCTACACCTTC CASSYTPESGGYTF
NA TRBJ1-2 NA TRBV5-1 TGCGCCAGCAGCCCCGTAAGACAGGTGGCTTATGGCTACACCTTC CASSPVRQVAYGYTF
NA TRBJ2-5 NA TRBV6-1 TGTGCCAGCAGGCCCGGTGGCTCGAGGGGTGAGCAGTACTTC CASRPGGSRGEQYF
NA TRBJ1-4 NA TRBV6-1 TGTGCCAGCGGTGTATCGGGAGATGAAAAACTGTTTTTT CASGVSGDEKLFF
NA TRBJ2-4 NA TRBV12-3/TRBV12-4 TGTGCCAGCAGTTTTCAGGTGGTTGTTCAGTACTTC CASSFQVVVQYF
TRBD1 TRBJ1-1 NA TRBV12-3/TRBV12-4 TGTGCCAGCAGTCCAATTAGGGGACAGGGCCAAGGCACTGAAGCTTTCTTT CASSPIRGQGQGTEAFF
NA TRBJ1-1 NA TRBV6-2/TRBV6-3 TGTGCCAGCAGTTACGGGGGGGCCACTGAAGCTTTCTTT CASSYGGATEAFF
TRBD1 TRBJ2-1 few TRBV24-1 TGTGCCACCAGTGATTTGGCACAGGGGGCGCGCAATGAGCAGTTCTTC CATSDLAQGARNEQFF
NA TRBJ1-4 few TRBV12-3/TRBV12-4 TGTGCCAGCAGCCCCGGGACAAGAGGGGAAAAACTGTTTTTT CASSPGTRGEKLFF
NA TRBJ1-2 NA TRBV7-2 TGTGCCAGCAGCTTAGTCAGGGGCGTGGGCTACACCTTC CASSLVRGVGYTF
NA TRBJ2-5 once TRBV6-6 TGTGCCAGCAGTACGGGATGGCAGCAAGAGACCCAGTACTTC CASSTGWQQETQYF
TRBD1 TRBJ1-2 NA TRBV7-2 TGTGCCTGCAGCACGAGACAGGGGGCCAGATATAATTCCTATGGCTACGCCTTC CACSTRQGARYNSYGYAF
TRBD2 TRBJ2-6 few TRBV7-2 TGTGCCAGCAGCGTGGGGGGGGCTGGGGCCAACGTCCTGACTTTC CASSVGGAGANVLTF
NA TRBJ1-2 few TRBV7-2 TGTGCCAGCAGCCCAACGTGGAGGGTGGGCTACACCTTC CASSPTWRVGYTF
NA TRBJ1-6 NA TRBV6-2/TRBV6-3 TGTGCCAGCAGTTACCAACCGGGGAATTCACCCCTCCACTTT CASSYQPGNSPLHF
NA TRBJ1-5 NA TRBV6-1 TGTGCCAGCCGCCTGACCGGTAGCAATCAGCCCCAGCATTTT CASRLTGSNQPQHF